The 5 T cell receptor beta chains below come from one sample, sequenced in a study of blood T cell repertoires in COVID-19. Clones were sequenced by immunoSEQ multiplex PCR, and TCRdb holds only the in-frame ones, with some missing. The sample includes roughly 410,000 clones, 80% to 90% of them seen just once. The specimen was peripheral blood. Source of these receptors: a woman aged 60 to 75 with COVID-19, enrolled during active disease.

The chain has TRBV28 and TRBJ2-7; the match to TRBD2 covers 9 bases. V dropped 8 bases and J dropped 1; count of bases not matched to a gene: 21. CDR3 length: 19 residues. The germline gives CDR1 MDHEN, CDR2 SYDVKM. CDR3 nucleotide sequence: TGTGCCAGCCTGGGTCCCCGTGCGGGGGGGGGTCAAAGATCCTACGAGCAGTACTTC. It encodes CASLGPRAGGGQRSYEQYF.

The chain employs TRBV18 and TRBJ2-5; 11 bases align to TRBD2. The trim removed 1 base at V and 3 bases at J, leaving 7 bases unmatched. The CDR3 consists of 17 residues. The germline CDR1 and CDR2 sequences are KGHSH and LQKENI. CDR3 protein: CASSPLSLAGGEETQYF. The CDR3 DNA is TGTGCCAGCTCACCACTGTCTCTAGCGGGGGGAGAAGAGACCCAGTACTTC.

The chain carries TRBV10-3 and TRBJ2-7; the D is unclear. Trimming removed 10 bases at V and 3 bases at J, with 13 bases between. Germline values: CDR1 ENHRY, CDR2 SYGVKD. This CDR3 has 12 residues. This CDR3 is CATAESYYEQYF. The DNA of the CDR3 is TGTGCCACCGCTGAGAGTTACTACGAGCAGTACTTC.

V usage is TRBV7-9 and J usage is TRBJ1-1; unclear D gene. The CDR3 has 13 amino acids. Germline lookup yields CDR1 SEHNR and CDR2 FQNEAQ (reference sequence). The V gene lost 0 bases and the J gene lost 1 base, with 3 bases spanning the gap. Here the CDR3 reads CASSLAQNTEAFF. DNA for the CDR3: TGTGCCAGCAGCTTAGCACAGAACACTGAAGCTTTCTTT.

J is TRBJ2-1 and V is TRBV2; 10 bases are shared with TRBD2. V trimming: 2 bases; J trimming: 7 bases; junction bases outside the gene matches: 11. Germline CDR1 and CDR2: SNHLY and FYNNEI. This CDR3 has 17 residues. This chain's CDR3 is CASSETPSGGALNEQFF. The CDR3 nucleotides read TGTGCCAGCAGTGAAACCCCAAGCGGGGGGGCCTTGAATGAGCAGTTCTTC.